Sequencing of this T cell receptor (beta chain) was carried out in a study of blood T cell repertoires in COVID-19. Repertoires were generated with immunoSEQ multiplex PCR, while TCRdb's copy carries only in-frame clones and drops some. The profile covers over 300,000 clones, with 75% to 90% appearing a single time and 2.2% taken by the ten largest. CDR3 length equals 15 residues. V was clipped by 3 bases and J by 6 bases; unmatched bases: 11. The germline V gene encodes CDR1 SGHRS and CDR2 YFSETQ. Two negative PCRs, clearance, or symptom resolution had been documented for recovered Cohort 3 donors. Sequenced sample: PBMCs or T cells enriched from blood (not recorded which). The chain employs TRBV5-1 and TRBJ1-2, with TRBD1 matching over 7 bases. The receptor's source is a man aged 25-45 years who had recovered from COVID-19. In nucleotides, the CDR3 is TGCGCCAGCAGCTCGTCACAGGGGTTTGAGAATGGCTACACCTTC. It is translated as CASSSSQGFENGYTF.